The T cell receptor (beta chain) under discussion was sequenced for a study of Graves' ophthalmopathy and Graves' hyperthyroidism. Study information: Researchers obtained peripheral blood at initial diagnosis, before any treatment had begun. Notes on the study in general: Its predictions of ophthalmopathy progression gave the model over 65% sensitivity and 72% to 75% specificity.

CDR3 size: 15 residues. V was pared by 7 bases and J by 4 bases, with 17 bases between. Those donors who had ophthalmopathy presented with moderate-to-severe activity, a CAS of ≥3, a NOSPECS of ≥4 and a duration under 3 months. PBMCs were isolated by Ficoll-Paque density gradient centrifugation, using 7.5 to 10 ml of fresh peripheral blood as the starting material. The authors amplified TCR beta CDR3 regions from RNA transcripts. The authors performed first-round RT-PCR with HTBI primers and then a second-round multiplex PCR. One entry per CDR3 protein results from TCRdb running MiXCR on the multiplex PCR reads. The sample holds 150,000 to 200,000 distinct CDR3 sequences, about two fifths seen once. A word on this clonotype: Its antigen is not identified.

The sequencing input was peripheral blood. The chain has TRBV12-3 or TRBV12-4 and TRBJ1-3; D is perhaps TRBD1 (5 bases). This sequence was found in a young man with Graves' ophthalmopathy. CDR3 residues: CASTRPRVSGNTIYF. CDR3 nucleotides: TGTGCCAGCACCCGACCCAGGGTATCCGGAAACACCATATATTTT.